Below are 30 T cell receptor beta chains sequenced from a single sample in a study of T cell responses to AZD1222 COVID-19 vaccine. Repertoires were generated with immunoSEQ multiplex PCR, while TCRdb's copy carries only in-frame clones and drops some. The sample includes about 140,000 clones, under 95% seen only once; the top ten take approximately 5%. The source material was peripheral blood, sampled on day 0 of AZD1222 vaccination. Receptors originate from an adult in good health.

The V call is TRBV27, the J call TRBJ1-1; no clear D. The V gene lost 3 bases and the J gene lost 2 bases, with 7 bases spanning the gap. CDR3 length equals 13 residues. Per germline, CDR1 MNHEY and CDR2 SMNVEV (reference sequence). DNA of the CDR3: TGTGCCAGCAGTTTGAAAGAAAACACTGAAGCTTTCTTT. Its translation is CASSLKENTEAFF.

This chain connects TRBV11-3 to TRBJ2-1; 10 nucleotides match TRBD1. Germline V gene lookup returns CDR1 SGHNT and CDR2 YENEEA. This CDR3 spans 15 amino acids. The junction had 3 bases not matched to a gene; V was cut back by 5 bases and J by 2 bases. The CDR3 sequence is CASSPGQGPYNEQFF. CDR3 DNA sequence: TGTGCCAGCAGCCCGGGACAGGGGCCCTACAATGAGCAGTTCTTC.

This clone has only one observation. CDR3 nucleotide sequence: TGTGCCAATACCCCGGGGACTAGCGGGAGGAGGGTCTACGAGCAGTACTTC. Amino acids: CANTPGTSGRRVYEQYF. V and J are TRBV19 and TRBJ2-7; 15 bases map to TRBD2. The CDR3 is made up of 17 amino acids. Trimming removed 10 bases from V and 3 bases from J; junction bases left unmatched: 13. CDR1 is LNHDA, CDR2 SQIVND, per germline (reference sequence).

V and J are TRBV5-4 and TRBJ2-1, with 8 bases fitting TRBD2. From germline, CDR1 is SGHNT and CDR2 YYREEE (reference sequence). This CDR3 has 12 amino acids. J lost 8 bases, V lost 4 bases, and 2 bases had no gene match. The CDR3: CASSETSDEQFF. The CDR3, as DNA: TGTGCCAGCAGCGAGACTAGCGATGAGCAGTTCTTC.

Remarks on this clone: This specimen includes other DNA sequences encoding the same CDR3. The chain employs TRBV7-2 and TRBJ2-7, with D unresolved. Per germline, CDR1 SGHTA and CDR2 FQGNSA. CDR3 length: 12 amino acids. Deletions cut 2 bases from V and 1 base from J, with 3 bases between. In DNA, the CDR3 is TGTGCCAGCAGCTTAACGTCCTACGAGCAGTACTTC. The encoded protein is CASSLTSYEQYF.

This rearrangement joins TRBV7-6 to TRBJ2-2, with D maybe TRBD2 (6 bases). From germline, CDR1 is SGHVS and CDR2 FNYEAQ. The CDR3 has 15 residues. Trimming took off 5 bases at V and 0 bases at J, with 10 bases between the two ends. The CDR3 coding sequence is TGTGCCAGCAGCCGTAGCGGAGCGAACACCGGGGAGCTGTTTTTT. Translating it yields CASSRSGANTGELFF. The entire variable domain, with the rest obtained from reference TRBV7-6 and TRBJ2-2, is as follows: GAGVSQSPRYKVTKRGQDVALRCDPISGHVSLYWYRQALGQGPEFLTYFNYEAQQDKSGLPNDRFSAERPEGSISTLTIQRTEQRDSAMYRCASSRSGANTGELFFGEGSRLTVL.

The chain links TRBV1 to TRBJ2-1. TRBV1 is described as a pseudogene. The CDR3 is 17 amino acids. CDR3: CTSSQDREYSPQHEQFF. CDR3 in DNA: TGCACCAGCAGCCAAGATCGAGAGTATTCCCCACAACATGAGCAGTTCTTC.

The rearrangement uses TRBV5-1 and TRBJ2-2, with unresolved D. This CDR3 comprises 13 residues. Trimming cost V 2 bases and J 5 bases, with 7 bases left between them. The germline gives CDR1 SGHRS, CDR2 YFSETQ. CDR3 loop: CASSFRSTGELFF. The CDR3 DNA sequence: TGCGCCAGCAGCTTTAGATCGACCGGGGAGCTGTTTTTT.

The chain couples TRBV12-3 or TRBV12-4 to TRBJ1-2, with D tentatively TRBD1 (6 bases). V lost 5 bases and J lost 2, with 9 bases in between. This CDR3 contains 13 residues. DNA for the CDR3: TGTGCCAGCAGTCGACAGGAGAACTATGGCTACACCTTC. This codes for CASSRQENYGYTF.

The chain recombines TRBV29-1 with TRBJ2-7; either TRBD1 or TRBD2 may fit D (5 bases each). The CDR3 totals 14 residues. Trimming removed 2 bases at V and 2 bases at J, with 13 bases between. Looked up from germline, CDR1 is SQVTM and CDR2 is ANQGSEA. The CDR3 DNA reads as TGCAGCGTTGAATTTGTGGGGGTGACCTACGAGCAGTACTTC. This codes for CSVEFVGVTYEQYF.

The chain links TRBV12-1 to TRBJ1-2. TRBV12-1 is noted as a pseudogene. This CDR3 has 14 residues. The CDR3 sequence: CASSSRRGGYGYTF. The CDR3 coding sequence is TGTGCCAGCAGCTCCCGAAGGGGAGGCTATGGCTACACCTTC.

The chain is built from TRBV18 and TRBJ2-1, with D hard to call. The CDR3 totals 13 residues. Trimming stripped 8 bases from V and 9 bases from J, with 17 bases between. The germline V gene has CDR1 KGHSH and CDR2 LQKENI. The CDR3 here is CASQSQDPGEQFF. DNA for the CDR3: TGTGCCAGCCAGTCCCAGGACCCGGGTGAGCAGTTCTTC. Variable domain in full (rest from reference TRBV18 and TRBJ2-1): NAGVMQNPRHLVRRRGQEARLRCSPMKGHSHVYWYRQLPEEGLKFMVYLQKENIIDESGMPKERFSAEFPKEGPSILRIQQVVRGDSAAYFCASQSQDPGEQFFGPGTRLTVL.

The chain is built from TRBV5-1 and TRBJ1-1; TRBD1 might be the D (6 bases). The ends were cut back, 2 bases at V and 2 bases at J, with 10 bases in the middle. The germline CDR1 and CDR2 sequences are SGHRS and YFSETQ. This CDR3 is built from 14 residues. The CDR3, as DNA: TGCGCCAGCAGCTTCAAGGGACAAAACACTGAAGCTTTCTTT. Protein product: CASSFKGQNTEAFF.

The gene calls are TRBV4-3 and TRBJ2-7, with 9 bases lining up with TRBD2. Per the germline V gene, CDR1 is LGHNA and CDR2 is YSLEER. The CDR3 is made up of 15 amino acids. With V trimmed by 3 bases and J by 2 bases, 5 bases remained unmatched. Written as DNA, the CDR3 is TGCGCCAGCAGCCAGGGGCTAGCGGGGACCTACGAGCAGTACTTC. This translates into CASSQGLAGTYEQYF.

This chain uses TRBV4-1 with TRBJ1-2; possibly TRBD1 for D (6 bases). CDR1 is MGHRA and CDR2 is YSYEKL in the germline V gene. CDR3 length equals 13 residues. V shed 2 bases and J shed 8 bases, with 12 bases lying between them. DNA of the CDR3: TGCGCCAGCAGCCAAACAGGGACGGGCGGCTACACCTTC. Translating it yields CASSQTGTGGYTF.

The chain combines TRBV9 with TRBJ2-1; 10 bases match TRBD1. The V gene end was trimmed by 2 bases and the J gene end by 9 bases; junction bases not matched to a gene: 8. CDR3 length equals 15 residues. Germline CDR1 and CDR2: SGDLS and YYNGEE. CDR3 nucleotide sequence: TGTGCCAGCAGCGTGTCGGGACAGGGGTTGCGTGAGCAGTTCTTC. Translation gives CASSVSGQGLREQFF.

The rearrangement links TRBV25-1 to TRBJ1-2; D gene unclear. The CDR3 is 13 residues long. Germline-derived CDR1 and CDR2 are MGHDK and SYGVNS. V was clipped by 2 bases and J by 4 bases, with 8 bases between them. The DNA of the CDR3 is TGTGCCAGCAGTGAAGGGTTCGGCTATGGCTACACCTTC. Its translation: CASSEGFGYGYTF.

This rearrangement joins TRBV5-6 to TRBJ2-1; 7 bases fit TRBD2. The CDR3 is 15 residues long. V gave up 4 bases and J gave up 6 bases; unmatched junction bases: 10. The V gene's germline CDR1 is SGHDT and CDR2 YYEEEE. The CDR3 sequence is CASSLNPTSFNEQFF. CDR3 in DNA: TGTGCCAGCAGCCTGAACCCGACTAGCTTCAATGAGCAGTTCTTC.

The chain joins TRBV25-1 to TRBJ2-6; D ambiguous. Germline-derived CDR1 and CDR2 are MGHDK and SYGVNS. The germline V and J ends were trimmed by 6 bases and 2 bases, with 5 bases remaining between them. There are 13 residues in the CDR3. Here the CDR3 reads CASRPPGANVLTF. The CDR3 region has the DNA TGTGCCAGCAGGCCCCCTGGGGCCAACGTCCTGACTTTC.

In the case of this clone: Mismatch with germline at one junction end may stem from a read error. The rearrangement links TRBV5-5 to TRBJ2-7; TRBD2 might be the D (5 bases). Germline CDR1 SGHKS, CDR2 YYEKEE (reference sequence). The CDR3 is made up of 13 amino acids. Here the CDR3 DNA reads TGCGCCAGCAGCTTATCGGCGGGCTACGAGCAGTACTTC. Protein product: CASSLSAGYEQYF.

The chain recombines TRBV6-2 or TRBV6-3 with TRBJ2-3; TRBD2 matches at 11 bases. V was clipped by 0 bases and J by 14 bases; unmatched bases: 10. The CDR3 consists of 15 residues. Germline assignment: CDR1 MNHEY and CDR2 SVGEGT. The CDR3 loop is CASSYSGLAGGPPYF. The CDR3 nucleotides read TGTGCCAGCAGTTACTCAGGGCTAGCGGGAGGACCACCGTATTTT.

V gene TRBV19 combines with J gene TRBJ2-2, with 8 positions matching TRBD1. The V segment lost 2 bases and the J segment 13 bases; nucleotides outside the gene matches: 6. CDR1 LNHDA and CDR2 SQIVND come from the germline V gene (reference sequence). This CDR3 is 13 amino acids long. CDR3 nucleotide sequence: TGTGCCAGTAGTATAATCGACAGGGGAGGGCTGTTTTTT. This sequence encodes CASSIIDRGGLFF.

The CDR3 DNA is TGTGCCAGCAGTGAAGAGGGACAGCTTAACACTGAAGCTTTCTTT. It codes for CASSEEGQLNTEAFF. The chain has TRBV6-1 and TRBJ1-1, with 7 bases lining up with TRBD1. Germline CDR1 reads MNHNS; CDR2 reads SASEGT. This CDR3 comprises 15 residues. V was clipped by 1 base and J by 2 bases; unmatched bases: 4.

V is TRBV5-8 and J is TRBJ1-4; D is perhaps TRBD1 (5 bases). The CDR3 covers 15 residues. Per the germline V gene, CDR1 is SGHTS and CDR2 is YDEGEE. V lost 0 bases, J lost 4 bases, and 10 bases lay in between. The CDR3 DNA reads as TGTGCCAGCAGCTTGGGACAGCTACTTAATGAAAAACTGTTTTTT. It translates to CASSLGQLLNEKLFF.

This chain joins TRBV27 and TRBJ2-7; D is undetermined. Germline loops: CDR1 MNHEY, CDR2 SMNVEV (reference sequence). V was shortened by 2 bases and J by 2 bases, with 10 bases between the two germline ends. The CDR3 totals 14 residues. The CDR3 DNA reads TGTGCCAGCAGTTTAGGGCAGGTAGCCTACGAGCAGTACTTC. This encodes CASSLGQVAYEQYF.

The V call is TRBV5-1, the J call TRBJ2-2; D unclear. Germline V gene sequence: CDR1 SGHRS, CDR2 YFSETQ. The CDR3 runs to 15 residues. V lost 2 bases and J lost 4, with 12 bases in between. CDR3 sequence: CASSLPESSTGELFF. For the CDR3, the DNA is TGCGCCAGCAGCTTACCTGAATCCAGCACCGGGGAGCTGTTTTTT. The full variable domain, with the rest looked up from reference TRBV5-1 and TRBJ2-2, is KAGVTQTPRYLIKTRGQQVTLSCSPISGHRSVSWYQQTPGQGLQFLFEYFSETQRNKGNFPGRFSGRQFSNSRSEMNVSTLELGDSALYLCASSLPESSTGELFFGEGSRLTVL.

J is TRBJ1-2 and V is TRBV19; D is perhaps TRBD1 (5 bases). Between the trimmed V and J ends, which lost 5 bases and 2 bases, there was a span of 15 bases. Germline V lookup: CDR1 LNHDA, CDR2 SQIVND (reference sequence). This CDR3 is 15 amino acids long. This CDR3 reads CASSHRNPGNYGYTF. The DNA for the CDR3 is TGTGCCAGTAGTCACAGGAATCCTGGGAACTATGGCTACACCTTC. Combining the CDR3 with reference TRBV19 and TRBJ1-2 gives the whole variable domain DGGITQSPKYLFRKEGQNVTLSCEQNLNHDAMYWYRQDPGQGLRLIYYSQIVNDFQKGDIAEGYSVSREKKESFPLTVTSAQKNPTAFYLCASSHRNPGNYGYTFGSGTRLTVV.

The CDR3 DNA follows: TGCACCAGCACCCCGGGGGGGGCAGCGGGAGACCCCGGGGAGCTGTTTTTT. Translating it yields CTSTPGGAAGDPGELFF. The chain recombines TRBV1 with TRBJ2-2; the table's D call of TRBD2 was not tested on the DNA. TRBV1 is designated a pseudogene. The CDR3 sequence is 17 residues long.

The rearrangement joins TRBV6-5 to TRBJ1-5; 10 bases are shared with TRBD1. The V segment lost 6 bases and the J segment 4 bases; nucleotides outside the gene matches: 6. Germline CDR1 reads MNHEY; CDR2 reads SVGAGI. The CDR3 loop spans 15 amino acids. The DNA of the CDR3 is TGTGCCAGCAGCCAGACAGGGGGCGGAAATCAGCCCCAGCATTTT. Amino acids: CASSQTGGGNQPQHF.

The chain employs TRBV19 and TRBJ2-6; D is uncertain. The CDR3 spans 15 residues. Germline V gives CDR1 LNHDA, CDR2 SQIVND (reference sequence). Trimming pared 5 bases from V and 2 bases from J, leaving 10 bases between. The chain's CDR3 is CASSRLSPGANVLTF. The CDR3 region has the DNA TGTGCCAGTAGTCGCCTGAGTCCTGGGGCCAACGTCCTGACTTTC.